The clone carrying this T cell receptor beta chain turned up a few times. Its antigen is unknown. With the read ending 3 residues before the CDR3 end, the germline J gene is used to fill in that end. Sequencing used immunoSEQ multiplex PCR; TCRdb keeps in-frame clones, though not all of them. The sample shows about 20,000 clones, none of them appearing just once. Blood came from CVID subjects not ill and not taking immunomodulatory or immunosuppressive medication. This entry comes from a study of T cell clonality in common variable immunodeficiency. General study findings and limits: T cell subpopulation sequencing would be needed to explain CVID clonality. Fewer deletions and N-nucleotide insertions were reportedly seen in common variable immunodeficiency TCR beta sequences. Compared with healthy controls, CVID subjects showed increased TCRbeta clonality, mostly in about a third.

CDR3 size: 12 residues. Germline values: CDR1 KGHSH, CDR2 LQKENI. The chain links TRBV18 to TRBJ1-2; the match to TRBD1 covers 9 bases. The specimen was peripheral blood mononuclear cells. The clonotype originates from a human donor with common variable immunodeficiency. Here the CDR3 reads CASSRDRVRYTF. The CDR3 DNA, read in part, is TGTGCCAGCTCACGGGACAGGGTACGC.